This paragraph covers one TCR beta chain sequence. Clones were sequenced by immunoSEQ multiplex PCR, and TCRdb holds only the in-frame ones, with some missing. The sample yields approximately 96,000 clones, more than 65% seen once. The sample is drawn from a study of blood T cell repertoires in COVID-19. The CDR3 extends over 17 amino acids. After removal of 2 bases from V and 2 bases from J, the junction contained 6 bases not matched to a gene. Per germline, CDR1 MDHEN and CDR2 SYDVKM. The sequence derives from a woman at least 80 years old with acute or convalescent COVID-19. The sample consisted of peripheral blood. The chain joins TRBV28 to TRBJ2-1; 10 bases are a match to TRBD1. CDR3 in amino acids: CASSLSQGTGAYNEQFF. Here the CDR3 DNA reads TGTGCCAGCAGTTTAAGTCAAGGGACAGGGGCCTACAATGAGCAGTTCTTC.